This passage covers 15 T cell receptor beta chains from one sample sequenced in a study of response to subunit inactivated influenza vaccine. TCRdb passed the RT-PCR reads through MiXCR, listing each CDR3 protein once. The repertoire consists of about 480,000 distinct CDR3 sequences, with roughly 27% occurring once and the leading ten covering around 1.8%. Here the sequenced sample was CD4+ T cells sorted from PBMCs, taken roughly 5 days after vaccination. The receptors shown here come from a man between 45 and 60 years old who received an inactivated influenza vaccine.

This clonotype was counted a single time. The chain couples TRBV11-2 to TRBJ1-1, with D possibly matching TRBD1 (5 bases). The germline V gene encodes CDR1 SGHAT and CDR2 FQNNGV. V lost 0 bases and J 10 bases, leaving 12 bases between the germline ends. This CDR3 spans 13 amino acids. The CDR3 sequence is CASSLDPLQGAFF. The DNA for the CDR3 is TGTGCCAGCAGCTTAGACCCCCTGCAGGGAGCTTTCTTT.

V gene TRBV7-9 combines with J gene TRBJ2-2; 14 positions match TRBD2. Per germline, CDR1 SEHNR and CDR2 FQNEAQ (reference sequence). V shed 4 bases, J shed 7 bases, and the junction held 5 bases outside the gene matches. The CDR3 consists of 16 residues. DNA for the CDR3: TGTGCCAGCAGCTCCCCGGGACTAGCGGGAGTCGGGGAGCTGTTTTTT. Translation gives CASSSPGLAGVGELFF.

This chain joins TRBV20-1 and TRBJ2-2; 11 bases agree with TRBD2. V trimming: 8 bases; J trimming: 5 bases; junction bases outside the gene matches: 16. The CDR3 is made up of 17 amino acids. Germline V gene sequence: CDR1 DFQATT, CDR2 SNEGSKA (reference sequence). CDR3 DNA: TGCAGTCCTGTAGCGGGGGGGCCCGGTGTTGGAACCGGGGAGCTGTTTTTT. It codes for CSPVAGGPGVGTGELFF.

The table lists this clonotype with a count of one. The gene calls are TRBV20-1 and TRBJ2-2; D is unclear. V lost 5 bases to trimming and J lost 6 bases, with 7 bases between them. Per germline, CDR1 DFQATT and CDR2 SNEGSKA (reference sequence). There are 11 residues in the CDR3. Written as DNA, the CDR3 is TGCAGTGCTTTCTCTCCCGGGGAGCTGTTTTTT. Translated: CSAFSPGELFF.

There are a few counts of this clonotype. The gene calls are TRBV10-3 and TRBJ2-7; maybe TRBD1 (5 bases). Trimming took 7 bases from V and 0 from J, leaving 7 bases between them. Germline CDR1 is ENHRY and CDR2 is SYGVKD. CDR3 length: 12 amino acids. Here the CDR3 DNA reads TGTGCCATCACTGACAGCTCCTACGAGCAGTACTTC. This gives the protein CAITDSSYEQYF.

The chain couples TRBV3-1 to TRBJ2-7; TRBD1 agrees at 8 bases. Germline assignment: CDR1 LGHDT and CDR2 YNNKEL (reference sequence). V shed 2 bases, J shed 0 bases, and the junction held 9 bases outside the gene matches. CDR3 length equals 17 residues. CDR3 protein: CASSQHPAGQGSYEQYF. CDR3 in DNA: TGTGCCAGCAGCCAACACCCCGCAGGACAGGGCTCCTACGAGCAGTACTTC.

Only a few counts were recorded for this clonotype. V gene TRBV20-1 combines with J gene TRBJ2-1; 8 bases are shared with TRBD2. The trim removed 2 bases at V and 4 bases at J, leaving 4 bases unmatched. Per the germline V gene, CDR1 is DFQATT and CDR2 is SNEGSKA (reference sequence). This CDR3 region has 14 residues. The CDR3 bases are TGCAGTGCTAGATACGCGGGGGGATACAATGAGCAGTTCTTC. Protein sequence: CSARYAGGYNEQFF.

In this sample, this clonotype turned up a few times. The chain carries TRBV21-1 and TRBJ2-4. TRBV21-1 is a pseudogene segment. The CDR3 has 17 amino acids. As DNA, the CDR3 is TGTGCCAGCAGCAAAATCCAGCGAGTTCTAGCCAAAAACATTCAGTACTTC. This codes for CASSKIQRVLAKNIQYF.

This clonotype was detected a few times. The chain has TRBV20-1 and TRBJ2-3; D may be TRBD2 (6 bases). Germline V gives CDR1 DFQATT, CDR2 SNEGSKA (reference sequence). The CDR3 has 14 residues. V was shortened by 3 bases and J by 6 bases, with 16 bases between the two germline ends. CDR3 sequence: CSASRSGVWDTQYF. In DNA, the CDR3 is TGCAGTGCTAGTAGGTCGGGGGTATGGGATACGCAGTATTTT.

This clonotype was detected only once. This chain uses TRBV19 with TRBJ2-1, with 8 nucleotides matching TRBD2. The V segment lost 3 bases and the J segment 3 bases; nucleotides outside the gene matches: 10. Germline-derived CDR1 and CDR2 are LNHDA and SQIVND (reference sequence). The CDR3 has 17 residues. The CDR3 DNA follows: TGTGCCAGTAGTATTCGTCCCGGGGGGGCCGGCTACAATGAGCAGTTCTTC. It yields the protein CASSIRPGGAGYNEQFF. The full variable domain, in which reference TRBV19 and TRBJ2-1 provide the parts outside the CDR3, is DGGITQSPKYLFRKEGQNVTLSCEQNLNHDAMYWYRQDPGQGLRLIYYSQIVNDFQKGDIAEGYSVSREKKESFPLTVTSAQKNPTAFYLCASSIRPGGAGYNEQFFGPGTRLTVL.

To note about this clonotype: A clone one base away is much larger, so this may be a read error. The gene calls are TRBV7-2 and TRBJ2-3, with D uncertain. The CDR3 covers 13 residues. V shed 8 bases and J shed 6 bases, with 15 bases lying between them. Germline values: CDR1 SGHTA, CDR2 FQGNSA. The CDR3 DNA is TGTGCCAGCGGCCCTCGGCGGACGGATACGCAGTATTTT. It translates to CASGPRRTDTQYF. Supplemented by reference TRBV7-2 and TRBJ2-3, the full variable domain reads GAGVSQSPSNKVTEKGKDVELRCDPISGHTALYWYRQSLGQGLEFLIYFQGNSAPDKSGLPSDRFSAERTGGSVSTLTIQRTQQEDSAVYLCASGPRRTDTQYFGPGTRLTVL.

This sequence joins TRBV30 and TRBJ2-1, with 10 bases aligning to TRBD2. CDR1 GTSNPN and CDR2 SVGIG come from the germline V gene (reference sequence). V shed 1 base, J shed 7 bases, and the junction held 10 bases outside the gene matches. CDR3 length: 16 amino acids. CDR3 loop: CAWSERSSGSWNEQFF. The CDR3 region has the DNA TGTGCCTGGAGTGAACGATCTAGCGGGAGTTGGAATGAGCAGTTCTTC. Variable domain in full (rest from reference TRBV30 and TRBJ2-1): SQTIHQWPATLVQPVGSPLSLECTVEGTSNPNLYWYRQAAGRGLQLLFYSVGIGQISSEVPQNLSASRPQDRQFILSSKKLLLSDSGFYLCAWSERSSGSWNEQFFGPGTRLTVL.

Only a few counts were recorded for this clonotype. In DNA, the CDR3 is TGTGCCAGCAGCCAAGATACCGGACTAGCGGCTAGTTACAATGAGCAGTTCTTC. This sequence encodes CASSQDTGLAASYNEQFF. The J gene is TRBJ2-1, the V gene TRBV4-2; TRBD2 matches at 10 bases. The CDR3 is made up of 18 amino acids. Germline V gives CDR1 LGHNA, CDR2 YNFKEQ. The J segment lost 4 bases and the V segment lost 0 bases, leaving 9 bases of the junction unmatched.

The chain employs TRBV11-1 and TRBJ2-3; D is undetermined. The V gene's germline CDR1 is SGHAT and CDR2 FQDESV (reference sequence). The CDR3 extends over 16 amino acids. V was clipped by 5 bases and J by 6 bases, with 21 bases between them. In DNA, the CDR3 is TGTGCCAGCAGCCTGGAGCGAATCGTCGCCCCGGATACGCAGTATTTT. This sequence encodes CASSLERIVAPDTQYF.

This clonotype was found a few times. CDR3 protein: CSATRPGDNQSGAQYF. The CDR3 coding sequence is TGCAGTGCGACCAGGCCAGGGGACAACCAATCTGGGGCGCAGTATTTT. The chain employs TRBV20-1 and TRBJ2-3; possibly TRBD1 for D (6 bases). This CDR3 is 16 amino acids long. V was shortened by 6 bases and J by 10 bases, with 29 bases between the two germline ends. Germline assignment: CDR1 DFQATT and CDR2 SNEGSKA (reference sequence).